This T cell receptor (beta chain) stems from a study of cytomegalovirus exposure and HLA in healthy donors. V shed 2 bases and J 0 bases; nucleotides not matched to a gene: 1. Germline V gene lookup returns CDR1 SGHRS and CDR2 YFSETQ. The CDR3 contains 16 residues. With 60 Vbeta and 13 Jbeta primers, the PCR was carried out. The method was immunoSEQ multiplex PCR; TCRdb's version includes in-frame clones alone and lacks a portion of them. The repertoire holds 200,000 to 250,000 clones, with around 79% as singletons. Of note for this clone: Its antigen remains unknown.

The study, taken as a whole, reports: What TCR beta sequences reportedly achieved was accurate prediction of HLA-A and HLA-B alleles in most subjects. The dataset shows that most TCR sequences were rare, while some public TCRs occurred in many donors.

The sample consisted of PBMCs. This clonotype was obtained from a girl aged 2 to 10 in good health and CMV-seronegative. V usage is TRBV5-1 and J usage is TRBJ2-2; TRBD2 agrees at 10 bases. The CDR3 DNA reads TGCGCCAGCAGCTTTACTAGCGGGACGAACACCGGGGAGCTGTTTTTT. This translates into CASSFTSGTNTGELFF. The full variable domain, with the rest looked up from reference TRBV5-1 and TRBJ2-2, is KAGVTQTPRYLIKTRGQQVTLSCSPISGHRSVSWYQQTPGQGLQFLFEYFSETQRNKGNFPGRFSGRQFSNSRSEMNVSTLELGDSALYLCASSFTSGTNTGELFFGEGSRLTVL.